This TCR beta chain was profiled in a study of cytotoxic CD8 clonotypes in ibrutinib-treated CLL. Study conclusions and caveats: Baseline clonality was higher than in age-matched healthy donors and moved in step with circulating CD8+ T-cell counts. Clonality rose at ibrutinib response and fell back toward baseline at progression. Sustained-remission patients were sampled at one set of times and progressing patients at different ones.

Produced via immunoSEQ multiplex PCR; TCRdb's table is partial and in-frame only. The sample lists about 140,000 clones, around 93% occurring once. Concerning this clone itself: As yet, its antigen is unknown.

CDR1 and CDR2 (germline): SGHTA, FQGTGA. Trimming pared 5 bases from V and 2 bases from J, leaving 16 bases between. The CDR3 spans 15 residues. The clonotype comes from a human donor with chronic lymphocytic leukemia. Source: PBMCs, taken after 12 months of ibrutinib treatment. This chain links TRBV7-3 with TRBJ2-7; D is perhaps TRBD1 (7 bases). The CDR3 protein is CASSQGGQSTYEQYF. CDR3 sequence (DNA): TGTGCCAGCAGCCAGGGGGGACAGTCCACCTACGAGCAGTACTTC.